The 22 T cell receptor beta chains given below trace back to one sample, sequenced in a study of cytotoxic CD8 clonotypes in ibrutinib-treated CLL. Sequencing used immunoSEQ multiplex PCR; TCRdb keeps in-frame clones, though not all of them. The data show more than 45,000 clones, 83% seen once. The sample here was PBMCs, taken after 24 months of ibrutinib treatment. These receptors originate from a human donor with chronic lymphocytic leukemia.

The chain carries TRBV4-2 and TRBJ2-1; 12 bases fit TRBD2. The ends lost 0 bases at V and 4 bases at J; junction bases unmatched: 4. CDR3 length equals 17 residues. Germline-derived CDR1 and CDR2 are LGHNA and YNFKEQ. The CDR3 DNA reads as TGTGCCAGCAGCCAAGATGGAGGGACTAGCGGGTACAATGAGCAGTTCTTC. As protein: CASSQDGGTSGYNEQFF.

The chain couples TRBV28 to TRBJ2-7; D might be TRBD2 (5 bases). This CDR3 comprises 14 residues. Trimming removed 4 bases from V and 6 bases from J, with 16 bases in between. Germline CDR1 and CDR2: MDHEN and SYDVKM. The CDR3 protein is CASSSYPTEGEQYF. CDR3 nucleotides: TGTGCCAGCAGTTCATACCCAACCGAGGGCGAGCAGTACTTC.

This clone is labeled as medium-sized. The chain joins TRBV2 to TRBJ2-7; TRBD2 agrees at 7 bases. This CDR3 spans 12 amino acids. Germline lookup yields CDR1 SNHLY and CDR2 FYNNEI. J was trimmed by 3 bases and V by 10 bases; bases with no gene match: 6. CDR3 region: CATLGGNYEQYF. The CDR3 bases are TGTGCCACCCTGGGGGGGAACTACGAGCAGTACTTC. Complete variable domain (other parts from reference TRBV2 and TRBJ2-7): EPEVTQTPSHQVTQMGQEVILRCVPISNHLYFYWYRQILGQKVEFLVSFYNNEISEKSEIFDDQFSVERPDGSNFTLKIRSTKLEDSAMYFCATLGGNYEQYFGPGTRLTVT.

The rearrangement uses TRBV6-1 and TRBJ2-7, with D uncertain. Deletions cut 9 bases from V and 0 bases from J, with 18 bases between. In germline, CDR1 is MNHNS, CDR2 SASEGT. The CDR3 is 15 residues long. In DNA form, the CDR3 reads TGTGCCAGTAGAGCAATGGGCCTCCTCTCCTACGAGCAGTACTTC. Protein sequence: CASRAMGLLSYEQYF.

This chain joins TRBV30 and TRBJ1-6; a weak D match, TRBD1 (6 bases). The CDR3 sequence is 18 residues long. The germline V gene has CDR1 GTSNPN and CDR2 SVGIG (reference sequence). Trimming removed 1 base from V and 1 base from J, with 17 bases in between. This CDR3 is CAWSAPRGARSYNSPLHF. CDR3 bases: TGTGCCTGGAGTGCCCCACGGGGGGCGCGATCCTATAATTCACCCCTCCACTTT.

The chain links TRBV28 to TRBJ1-2; a possible D gene is TRBD1 (6 bases). Trimming shortened V by 4 bases and J by 8 bases, and 14 bases separated the two germline ends. This CDR3 has 13 amino acids. Germline lookup yields CDR1 MDHEN and CDR2 SYDVKM. CDR3 protein: CASSSGTSQGYTF. CDR3 nucleotides: TGTGCCAGCAGTTCGGGGACATCCCAGGGCTACACCTTC.

The rearrangement uses TRBV19 and TRBJ2-5; TRBD2 matches 7 bases. The V gene's germline CDR1 is LNHDA and CDR2 SQIVND (reference sequence). V was clipped by 5 bases and J by 5 bases; unmatched bases: 8. CDR3 length equals 14 residues. The CDR3 sequence is CASSPRLGGETQYF. Here the CDR3 DNA reads TGTGCCAGTAGTCCTAGACTGGGGGGGGAGACCCAGTACTTC.

The chain links TRBV21-1 to TRBJ2-7. TRBV21-1 is given as a pseudogene. CDR3 length equals 11 residues. This CDR3 reads CASSKGGEQYF. CDR3 bases: TGTGCCAGCAGCAAAGGGGGCGAGCAGTACTTC.

The chain combines TRBV5-1 with TRBJ2-4; D is unresolved. The CDR3 is 14 residues long. CDR1 SGHRS and CDR2 YFSETQ come from the germline V gene. Trimming removed 4 bases at V and 5 bases at J, with 13 bases between. For the CDR3, the DNA is TGCGCCAGCAGCCCCCGGAGTAACGAAAACATTCAGTACTTC. This encodes CASSPRSNENIQYF.

The rearrangement joins TRBV10-3 to TRBJ2-5; weak D call: TRBD1 (5 bases). Per the germline V gene, CDR1 is ENHRY and CDR2 is SYGVKD. Deletions cut 0 bases from V and 2 bases from J, with 10 bases between. The CDR3 spans 15 residues. The CDR3 nucleotides read TGTGCCATCAGTGAGTCAGGGGCAAGTCAAGAGACCCAGTACTTC. This gives the protein CAISESGASQETQYF.

This clone was counted a single time. CDR3 in DNA: TGCGCCAGCAGCCTGGGACTAGCGGTCACAGATACGCAGTATTTT. The encoded protein is CASSLGLAVTDTQYF. This chain links TRBV4-3 with TRBJ2-3; 11 positions agree with TRBD2. CDR3 length: 15 residues. The V gene's germline CDR1 is LGHNA and CDR2 YSLEER. The junction had 2 bases not matched to a gene; V was cut back by 4 bases and J by 2 bases.

The rearrangement uses TRBV6-1 and TRBJ1-1, with D perhaps TRBD1 (6 bases). The CDR3 loop spans 14 amino acids. Looked up from germline, CDR1 is MNHNS and CDR2 is SASEGT. V gave up 4 bases and J gave up 0 bases, with 9 bases separating them. As DNA, the CDR3 is TGTGCCAGCAGTGTCGACAGGCTGAACACTGAAGCTTTCTTT. This translates into CASSVDRLNTEAFF.

The gene calls are TRBV11-2 and TRBJ2-5; D is undetermined. The CDR3 totals 13 residues. V was shortened by 7 bases and J by 3 bases, with 12 bases between the two germline ends. The V gene's germline CDR1 is SGHAT and CDR2 FQNNGV. Here the CDR3 reads CASTQLWKETQYF. Here the CDR3 DNA reads TGTGCCAGCACACAGCTTTGGAAAGAGACCCAGTACTTC.

This clone came up a few times. The rearrangement uses TRBV27 and TRBJ2-1; D perhaps matches TRBD1 (6 bases). Trimming shortened V by 5 bases and J by 3 bases, and 8 bases separated the two germline ends. This CDR3 is 13 amino acids long. Germline V gene data show CDR1 as MNHEY and CDR2 as SMNVEV (reference sequence). In DNA, the CDR3 is TGTGCCAGCAGTCTGGACAGCTACAATGAGCAGTTCTTC. It translates to CASSLDSYNEQFF.

CDR3 in amino acids: CASSLLGTEDEQFF. The CDR3 nucleotides read TGTGCCAGCAGTTTACTCGGGACTGAGGATGAGCAGTTCTTC. The chain employs TRBV5-4 and TRBJ2-1; D is possibly TRBD2 (6 bases). This CDR3 has 14 residues. V was shortened by 5 bases and J by 8 bases, with 17 bases between the two germline ends. From germline, CDR1 is SGHNT and CDR2 YYREEE (reference sequence).

The J gene is TRBJ2-7, the V gene TRBV6-1; D assignment may be TRBD1 or TRBD2 (5 bases each). CDR3 length: 13 residues. Trimming removed 7 bases from V and 6 bases from J, with 16 bases in between. Germline V gene sequence: CDR1 MNHNS, CDR2 SASEGT. The CDR3 loop reads CASTGTPNSEQYF. The CDR3 region has the DNA TGTGCCAGCACCGGGACGCCGAACTCCGAGCAGTACTTC.

This clone was seen a handful of times. The chain uses TRBV11-2 and TRBJ2-1; TRBD2 matches at 8 bases. Unmatched junction bases numbered 8, after V lost 7 bases and J lost 6 bases. CDR1 is SGHAT and CDR2 is FQNNGV in the germline V gene. This CDR3 is 14 amino acids long. The CDR3 protein is CASISREGGNEQFF. CDR3 coding DNA: TGTGCCAGCATCTCCCGGGAGGGCGGCAATGAGCAGTTCTTC.

This chain connects TRBV7-6 to TRBJ2-3; 8 positions match TRBD2. With V trimmed by 2 bases and J by 2 bases, 3 bases remained unmatched. CDR3 size: 15 residues. CDR1 is SGHVS, CDR2 FNYEAQ, per germline. CDR3 sequence reads: CASSLTSGFTDTQYF. DNA for the CDR3: TGTGCCAGCAGCTTAACTAGCGGCTTCACAGATACGCAGTATTTT.

J is TRBJ2-3 and V is TRBV5-8; D remains unclear. The CDR3 loop spans 14 amino acids. Germline assignment: CDR1 SGHTS and CDR2 YDEGEE. The V end was cut by 0 bases, the J end by 2 bases, with 7 bases between. For the CDR3, the DNA is TGTGCCAGCAGCTTGGTTCATACCACAGATACGCAGTATTTT. Its translation: CASSLVHTTDTQYF. The full variable domain, its missing parts supplied by reference TRBV5-8 and TRBJ2-3, is EAGVTQSPTHLIKTRGQQATLRCSPISGHTSVYWYQQALGLGLQFLLWYDEGEERNRGNFPPRFSGRQFPNYSSELNVNALELEDSALYLCASSLVHTTDTQYFGPGTRLTVL.

V and J are TRBV7-2 and TRBJ2-5; TRBD1 is a possible D gene (6 bases). This CDR3 contains 14 residues. Trimming pared 8 bases from V and 1 base from J, leaving 14 bases between. Germline values: CDR1 SGHTA, CDR2 FQGNSA. The CDR3 sequence: CASAPGVAQETQYF. The CDR3 bases are TGTGCCAGCGCTCCAGGGGTAGCCCAAGAGACCCAGTACTTC.

V and J are TRBV7-9 and TRBJ2-3; 8 nucleotides line up with TRBD2. The CDR3 is 18 amino acids. V gave up 1 base and J gave up 1 base; unmatched junction bases: 10. Germline loops: CDR1 SEHNR, CDR2 FQNEAQ (reference sequence). The CDR3 region has the DNA TGTGCCAGCAGCTTAGAGTTAGCGGGGCCTCCTGGCACAGATACGCAGTATTTT. Amino acids: CASSLELAGPPGTDTQYF.

The chain recombines TRBV6-6 with TRBJ2-1; the D gene is possibly TRBD1 (5 bases). The CDR3 spans 13 residues. The V gene's germline CDR1 is MNHNY and CDR2 SVGAGI (reference sequence). Trimming removed 8 bases at V and 2 bases at J, with 10 bases between. The CDR3, as DNA: TGTGCCAGCTCTTTGACAGCCTACAATGAGCAGTTCTTC. Its protein product is CASSLTAYNEQFF.